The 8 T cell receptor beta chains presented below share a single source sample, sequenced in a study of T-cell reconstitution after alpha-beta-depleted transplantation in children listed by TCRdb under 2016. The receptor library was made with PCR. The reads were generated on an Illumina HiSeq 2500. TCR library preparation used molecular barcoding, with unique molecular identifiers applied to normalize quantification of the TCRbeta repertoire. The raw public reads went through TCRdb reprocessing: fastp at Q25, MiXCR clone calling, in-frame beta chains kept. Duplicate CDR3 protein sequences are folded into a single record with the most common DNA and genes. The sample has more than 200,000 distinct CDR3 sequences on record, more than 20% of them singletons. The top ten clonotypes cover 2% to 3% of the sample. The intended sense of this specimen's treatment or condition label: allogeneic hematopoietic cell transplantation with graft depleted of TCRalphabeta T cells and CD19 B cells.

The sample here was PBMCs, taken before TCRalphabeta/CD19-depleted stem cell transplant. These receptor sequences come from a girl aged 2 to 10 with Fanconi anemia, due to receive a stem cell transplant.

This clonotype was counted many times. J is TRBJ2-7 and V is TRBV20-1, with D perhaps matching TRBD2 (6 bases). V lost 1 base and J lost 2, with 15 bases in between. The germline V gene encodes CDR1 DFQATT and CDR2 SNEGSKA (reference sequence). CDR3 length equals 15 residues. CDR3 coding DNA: TGCAGTGCTAGAGGGAGGGTCCTGGGGGCCTACGAGCAGTACTTC. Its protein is CSARGRVLGAYEQYF.

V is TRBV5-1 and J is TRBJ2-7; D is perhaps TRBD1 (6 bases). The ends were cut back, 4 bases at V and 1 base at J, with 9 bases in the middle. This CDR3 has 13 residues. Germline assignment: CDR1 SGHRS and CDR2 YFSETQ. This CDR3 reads CASSPDRSYEQYF. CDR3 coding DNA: TGCGCCAGCAGCCCGGACAGATCCTACGAGCAGTACTTC.

The chain's CDR3 is CSARPLAGQETQYF. CDR3 DNA sequence: TGCAGTGCTAGGCCGCTAGCGGGACAAGAGACCCAGTACTTC. The chain combines TRBV20-1 with TRBJ2-5; TRBD2 matches at 9 bases. V dropped 3 bases and J dropped 2; count of bases not matched to a gene: 4. CDR3 length: 14 amino acids. Germline V lookup: CDR1 DFQATT, CDR2 SNEGSKA (reference sequence).

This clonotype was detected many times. CDR3 sequence: CSVEGGSGLYEQYF. CDR3 nucleotides: TGCAGCGTTGAAGGGGGCTCGGGACTTTACGAGCAGTACTTC. The chain employs TRBV29-1 and TRBJ2-7; tentatively, D is TRBD2 (6 bases). Per germline, CDR1 SQVTM and CDR2 ANQGSEA. V lost 1 base, J lost 4 bases, and 14 bases lay in between. The CDR3 totals 14 residues.

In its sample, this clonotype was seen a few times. The CDR3 region is CSVATGQGHPYEQYF. As DNA, the CDR3 is TGCAGCGTTGCAACAGGACAGGGCCACCCCTACGAGCAGTACTTC. The chain uses TRBV29-1 and TRBJ2-7; 8 nucleotides line up with TRBD1. V lost 4 bases to trimming and J lost 2 bases; unmatched junction nucleotides: 10. Looked up from germline, CDR1 is SQVTM and CDR2 is ANQGSEA. The length of the CDR3 is 15 residues.

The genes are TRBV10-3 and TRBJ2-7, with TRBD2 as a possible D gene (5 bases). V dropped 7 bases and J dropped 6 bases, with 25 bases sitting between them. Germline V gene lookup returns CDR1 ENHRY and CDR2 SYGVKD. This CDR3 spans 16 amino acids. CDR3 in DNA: TGTGCCATCACTGCTGCGGCTAGTAGAGCGGTCGTCGAGCAGTACTTC. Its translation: CAITAAASRAVVEQYF.

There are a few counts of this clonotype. The CDR3, as DNA: TGTGCCAGTTCACAGGCCCTAAGCTCCTACGAGCAGTACTTC. It specifies CASSQALSSYEQYF. The chain employs TRBV7-6 and TRBJ2-7, with D perhaps TRBD1 (5 bases). Germline V gene lookup returns CDR1 SGHVS and CDR2 FNYEAQ. CDR3 size: 14 residues. The germline V and J ends were trimmed by 9 bases and 0 bases, with 15 bases remaining between them.

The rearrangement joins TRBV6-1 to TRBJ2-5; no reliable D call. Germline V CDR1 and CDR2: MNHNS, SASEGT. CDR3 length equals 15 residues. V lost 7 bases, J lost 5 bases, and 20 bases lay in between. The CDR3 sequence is CASKISAAVFETQYF. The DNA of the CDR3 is TGTGCCAGCAAGATAAGCGCGGCTGTATTCGAGACCCAGTACTTC.